This is a list of T cell receptor beta chains from one sample in a study of T-cell memory formation after mild COVID-19. One entry per CDR3 protein results from TCRdb running MiXCR on the 5' RACE reads. The sample consists of fewer than 90,000 distinct CDR3 sequences, roughly 14% of them appearing once. Sequencing was done on a sample of PBMCs or a T cell subset sorted from them (not recorded which). The receptors come from an adult woman who had mild COVID-19 (a few samples of this study predate the infection). Cell type and time point are not known. Both conserved end residues are part of each CDR3. A D gene is named only where the DNA matches it firmly. Some rows mark clone size as missing; the rest say once, few, many or name a class of expanded clone.

D: .
size: .
V: TRBV29-1
J: TRBJ2-3
CDR3: CSVAGTPNTDTQYF
DNA: TGCAGCGTAGCCGGGACTCCCAACACAGATACGCAGTATTTT

D: TRBD1
size: .
V: TRBV5-1
J: TRBJ1-2
CDR3: CASSWTGGDYGYTF
DNA: TGCGCCAGCAGCTGGACAGGGGGCGACTATGGCTACACCTTC

D: TRBD1
size: .
V: TRBV7-9
J: TRBJ1-6
CDR3: CASSLQTGGYNSPLHF
DNA: TGTGCCAGCAGCTTACAGACAGGGGGCTATAATTCACCCCTCCACTTT

D: .
size: once
V: TRBV9
J: TRBJ1-6
CDR3: CASSPRTDQRNSPLHF
DNA: TGTGCCAGCAGCCCCCGGACAGATCAGCGGAATTCACCCCTCCACTTT

D: .
size: few
V: TRBV9
J: TRBJ2-5
CDR3: CASSVDRVAETQYF
DNA: TGTGCCAGCAGCGTAGATCGGGTGGCAGAGACCCAGTACTTC

D: .
size: few
V: TRBV29-1
J: TRBJ2-3
CDR3: CSVEGAQGTDTQYF
DNA: TGCAGCGTTGAGGGGGCGCAAGGCACAGATACGCAGTATTTT

D: TRBD2
size: few
V: TRBV12-3/TRBV12-4
J: TRBJ2-3
CDR3: CASSLTSGGWTDTQYF
DNA: TGTGCCAGCAGTCTTACTAGCGGGGGCTGGACAGATACGCAGTATTTT

D: TRBD1
size: few
V: TRBV11-2
J: TRBJ1-2
CDR3: CASSFGGTAKMEGGYTF
DNA: TGTGCCAGCAGCTTCGGGGGGACAGCCAAAATGGAAGGTGGCTACACCTTC

D: TRBD2
size: many
V: TRBV12-3/TRBV12-4
J: TRBJ2-1
CDR3: CASSPPGAGVENEQFF
DNA: TGTGCCAGCAGTCCCCCAGGAGCGGGAGTAGAAAATGAGCAGTTCTTC

D: .
size: many
V: TRBV6-5
J: TRBJ2-7
CDR3: CASSYSSYEQYF
DNA: TGTGCCAGCAGTTACTCCTCCTACGAGCAGTACTTC

D: .
size: few
V: TRBV2
J: TRBJ2-1
CDR3: CASSIILYEQFF
DNA: TGTGCCAGCAGTATCATTCTATATGAGCAGTTCTTC

D: .
size: few
V: TRBV6-5
J: TRBJ1-5
CDR3: CASSPRDTSNQPQHF
DNA: TGTGCCAGCAGCCCCAGGGATACTAGCAATCAGCCCCAGCATTTT

D: .
size: few
V: TRBV20-1
J: TRBJ1-5
CDR3: CSARLGRGGAKPQHF
DNA: TGCAGTGCTAGACTGGGCAGGGGAGGAGCGAAGCCCCAGCATTTT

D: .
size: few
V: TRBV7-2
J: TRBJ2-3
CDR3: CASSLVSAVTDTQYF
DNA: TGTGCCAGCAGCTTAGTATCCGCGGTCACAGATACGCAGTATTTT

D: .
size: .
V: TRBV15
J: TRBJ1-1
CDR3: CATSRTGGIEAFF
DNA: TGTGCCACCAGTCGAACGGGTGGGATTGAAGCTTTCTTT

D: .
size: few
V: TRBV19
J: TRBJ1-6
CDR3: CASSPMGSADSPLHF
DNA: TGTGCCAGTAGTCCAATGGGCAGCGCCGATTCACCCCTCCACTTT

D: .
size: many
V: TRBV5-6
J: TRBJ2-3
CDR3: CASTLDGSGTDTQYF
DNA: TGTGCCAGCACCCTGGATGGCAGCGGCACAGATACGCAGTATTTT

D: .
size: .
V: TRBV7-9
J: TRBJ1-1
CDR3: CASSPVKGDTEAFF
DNA: TGTGCCAGCAGCCCCGTTAAGGGGGACACTGAAGCTTTCTTT

D: TRBD2
size: few
V: TRBV9
J: TRBJ2-1
CDR3: CASSVVGTSLIDEQFF
DNA: TGTGCCAGCAGCGTAGTAGGGACTAGTTTAATCGATGAGCAGTTCTTC

D: .
size: .
V: TRBV27
J: TRBJ2-1
CDR3: CASSLDLYNEQFF
DNA: TGTGCCAGCAGTTTAGACTTATACAATGAGCAGTTCTTC

D: TRBD1
size: few
V: TRBV24-1
J: TRBJ1-2
CDR3: CATSDLQGAGGYTF
DNA: TGTGCCACCAGTGATTTGCAGGGGGCCGGCGGCTACACCTTC

D: .
size: .
V: TRBV7-2
J: TRBJ2-5
CDR3: CASSLWGVESGETQYF
DNA: TGTGCCAGCAGCTTATGGGGCGTCGAGTCAGGAGAGACCCAGTACTTC

D: TRBD2
size: many
V: TRBV9
J: TRBJ2-1
CDR3: CASSARTSYNEQFF
DNA: TGTGCCAGCAGCGCACGGACTAGCTACAATGAGCAGTTCTTC

D: .
size: many
V: TRBV9
J: TRBJ2-7
CDR3: CASSVDNGFEQYF
DNA: TGTGCCAGCAGCGTAGACAACGGGTTCGAGCAGTACTTC

D: TRBD2
size: .
V: TRBV5-6
J: TRBJ2-7
CDR3: CASSLFFSGLATYEQYF
DNA: TGTGCCAGCAGCTTGTTTTTCTCTGGACTAGCGACCTACGAGCAGTACTTC

D: .
size: .
V: TRBV2
J: TRBJ1-1
CDR3: CASSEGESTEAFF
DNA: TGTGCCAGCAGCGAAGGGGAGAGCACTGAAGCTTTCTTT

D: .
size: .
V: TRBV4-1
J: TRBJ2-5
CDR3: CASSQEQRRETQYF
DNA: TGCGCCAGCAGCCAAGAACAGAGGAGAGAGACCCAGTACTTC

D: TRBD2
size: .
V: TRBV6-4
J: TRBJ2-1
CDR3: CASSPGTSGSSEQFF
DNA: TGTGCCAGCAGCCCCGGGACTAGCGGGAGTAGTGAGCAGTTCTTC

D: TRBD1
size: .
V: TRBV5-6
J: TRBJ2-1
CDR3: CASSSLTGTVHNEQFF
DNA: TGTGCCAGCAGTTCTTTAACCGGGACAGTCCACAATGAGCAGTTCTTC

D: TRBD2
size: few
V: TRBV5-1
J: TRBJ2-3
CDR3: CASSFHLAGVTDTQYF
DNA: TGCGCCAGCAGCTTCCATCTAGCGGGAGTCACAGATACGCAGTATTTT

D: TRBD2
size: .
V: TRBV24-1
J: TRBJ2-2
CDR3: CATSDPNLLAGGPHGELFF
DNA: TGTGCCACCAGTGACCCGAACCTACTAGCGGGAGGGCCTCACGGGGAGCTGTTTTTT

D: TRBD1
size: few
V: TRBV12-3/TRBV12-4
J: TRBJ1-2
CDR3: CASRPDRTNYGYTF
DNA: TGTGCCAGCAGACCGGACAGGACCAACTATGGCTACACCTTC

D: TRBD1
size: few
V: TRBV11-3
J: TRBJ2-7
CDR3: CASSDGTENYEQYF
DNA: TGTGCCAGCAGCGACGGGACAGAAAACTACGAGCAGTACTTC

D: TRBD2
size: .
V: TRBV12-3/TRBV12-4
J: TRBJ2-1
CDR3: CASSLATAGGYNEQFF
DNA: TGTGCCAGCAGTTTAGCGACCGCGGGAGGGTACAATGAGCAGTTCTTC

D: .
size: .
V: TRBV28
J: TRBJ1-5
CDR3: CASSFLKKVPQHF
DNA: TGTGCCAGCAGTTTCCTCAAAAAGGTGCCCCAGCATTTT

D: .
size: few
V: TRBV6-5
J: TRBJ2-7
CDR3: CASSLEGQTYEQYF
DNA: TGTGCCAGCAGCCTAGAAGGACAAACCTACGAGCAGTACTTC

D: TRBD2
size: .
V: TRBV12-3/TRBV12-4
J: TRBJ2-2
CDR3: CASNPAGLNTGELFF
DNA: TGTGCCAGCAACCCAGCGGGACTAAACACCGGGGAGCTGTTTTTT

D: TRBD2
size: few
V: TRBV20-1
J: TRBJ2-3
CDR3: CSARTYLGGRASTDTQYF
DNA: TGCAGTGCTCGAACCTACCTAGGCGGGAGGGCGAGCACAGATACGCAGTATTTT

D: .
size: .
V: TRBV24-1
J: TRBJ2-7
CDR3: CATSDHRDEQYF
DNA: TGTGCCACCAGTGATCACAGGGACGAGCAGTACTTC

D: .
size: few
V: TRBV12-3/TRBV12-4
J: TRBJ2-5
CDR3: CASSLLQGETQYF
DNA: TGTGCCAGCAGTTTATTACAGGGAGAGACCCAGTACTTC

D: TRBD1
size: few
V: TRBV29-1
J: TRBJ1-2
CDR3: CSTTPGQALYGYTF
DNA: TGCAGCACCACTCCGGGACAGGCTCTCTATGGCTACACCTTC

D: .
size: few
V: TRBV15
J: TRBJ2-7
CDR3: CATSPSRDTPYEQYF
DNA: TGTGCCACCAGCCCAAGCCGGGACACACCCTACGAGCAGTACTTC

D: .
size: many
V: TRBV27
J: TRBJ1-2
CDR3: CASSPAGVYGYTF
DNA: TGTGCCAGCAGTCCCGCCGGGGTCTATGGCTACACCTTC

D: TRBD1
size: few
V: TRBV5-4
J: TRBJ1-1
CDR3: CASRSDRDTEAFF
DNA: TGTGCCAGCAGATCGGACAGGGACACTGAAGCTTTCTTT

D: TRBD1
size: many
V: TRBV6-1
J: TRBJ2-7
CDR3: CASSEEGQGSYEQYF
DNA: TGTGCCAGCAGTGAAGAGGGACAGGGTTCCTACGAGCAGTACTTC

D: TRBD2
size: .
V: TRBV9
J: TRBJ2-1
CDR3: CASSVGSSGGNEQFF
DNA: TGTGCCAGCAGCGTAGGTTCTAGCGGGGGAAATGAGCAGTTCTTC

D: .
size: .
V: TRBV19
J: TRBJ2-1
CDR3: CASSIVPGSYEQFF
DNA: TGTGCCAGTAGTATAGTTCCAGGGAGTTATGAGCAGTTCTTC

D: .
size: .
V: TRBV12-3/TRBV12-4
J: TRBJ1-6
CDR3: CASSLGRNSPLHF
DNA: TGTGCCAGCAGTTTGGGTCGGAATTCACCCCTCCACTTT

D: .
size: many
V: TRBV7-9
J: TRBJ2-5
CDR3: CASSPPGTGQETQYF
DNA: TGTGCCAGCAGCCCTCCCGGCACAGGGCAAGAGACCCAGTACTTC

D: .
size: few
V: TRBV7-9
J: TRBJ2-7
CDR3: CASSSSLAYEQYF
DNA: TGTGCCAGCAGCTCCTCACTGGCCTACGAGCAGTACTTC

D: .
size: .
V: TRBV5-1
J: TRBJ1-1
CDR3: CASRVGIEAFF
DNA: TGCGCCAGCAGGGTGGGGATTGAAGCTTTCTTT

D: TRBD1
size: .
V: TRBV7-2
J: TRBJ2-1
CDR3: CASSTNRGPYNEQFF
DNA: TGTGCCAGCAGCACGAACAGGGGTCCCTACAATGAGCAGTTCTTC

D: .
size: .
V: TRBV7-8
J: TRBJ2-5
CDR3: CASSLRQVQETQYF
DNA: TGTGCCAGCAGCTTAAGGCAGGTCCAAGAGACCCAGTACTTC

D: TRBD1
size: .
V: TRBV7-9
J: TRBJ1-2
CDR3: CASSPHPGVRGQGDGYTF
DNA: TGTGCCAGCAGCCCCCATCCGGGTGTTCGGGGACAGGGCGATGGCTACACCTTC

D: TRBD2
size: .
V: TRBV4-2
J: TRBJ2-1
CDR3: CASSQDLRECSYNEQFF
DNA: TGTGCCAGCAGCCAAGATTTGCGGGAGTGCTCCTACAATGAGCAGTTCTTC

D: .
size: few
V: TRBV28
J: TRBJ2-6
CDR3: CASSYYSGANVLTF
DNA: TGTGCCAGCAGTTACTACTCTGGGGCCAACGTCCTGACTTTC